Listed below are T cell receptor beta chains from one sample, sequenced in a study of a mutant IDH1 vaccine in newly diagnosed glioma. What these receptors recognize is not known. Generated by immunoSEQ multiplex PCR, the TCRdb table keeps only in-frame clones and is missing some. The repertoire holds over 55,000 clones, with around 81% as singletons. The sample here was PBMCs, taken from a glioma patient whose treatment included an IDH1 peptide vaccine. The source of these receptors is a man aged 35-49 years with glioma. The CDR3 runs from the conserved cysteine through the conserved F or W. The D gene is left open where the match is weak. The size of a clone is reported for some rows only, either as once, few or many, or as a class for expanded clones.

TRBV4-3	TRBJ2-3	.	.	TGCGCCAGCAGCCAAGACGTAGGTGGGCTAGCAGGATATTCCACAGATACGCAGTATTTT	CASSQDVGGLAGYSTDTQYF
TRBV27	TRBJ1-5	.	few	TGTGCCAGCAGTGGCCGGGCAGGCGGCAATCAGCCCCAGCATTTT	CASSGRAGGNQPQHF
TRBV5-4	TRBJ2-7	TRBD1	.	TGTGCCAGCAGCTCCGCCGGGACAGGAGGCAACGAGCAGTACTTC	CASSSAGTGGNEQYF
TRBV19	TRBJ1-4	TRBD1	.	TGTGCCAGTAGTGTCGGGACAGTTCCAGGGGGTGAAAAACTGTTTTTT	CASSVGTVPGGEKLFF
TRBV4-3	TRBJ1-5	.	.	TGCGCCAGCAGCCAAGATAGGGGACAGCCCCAGCATTTT	CASSQDRGQPQHF
TRBV27	TRBJ2-1	.	.	TGTGCCAGCAGAAAGGGCACGGGGGGCTTATACAATGAGCAGTTCTTC	CASRKGTGGLYNEQFF
TRBV28	TRBJ1-2	.	.	TGTGCCAGCAGTTTCATAGTCGGGGGCTACACCTTC	CASSFIVGGYTF
TRBV6-6	TRBJ2-1	.	.	TGTGCCAGCAGTTACTCGAACCTAGCTTTCAATGAGCAGTTCTTC	CASSYSNLAFNEQFF
TRBV14	TRBJ2-3	.	.	TGTGCCAGCAGCCAATGGCTAAACACAGATACGCAGTATTTT	CASSQWLNTDTQYF
TRBV19	TRBJ2-1	TRBD1	.	TGTGCCAGTAGTCCGCGGACAGGGTGGGAGCAGTTCTTC	CASSPRTGWEQFF
TRBV2	TRBJ2-7	TRBD2	once	TGTGCCAGCAGTGGGACTAGCGCCTCCTACGAGCAGTACTTC	CASSGTSASYEQYF
TRBV5-1	TRBJ2-2	.	.	TGCGCCAGCAGCTTGGGTGGGGCCGGCACCGGGGAGCTGTTTTTT	CASSLGGAGTGELFF
TRBV19	TRBJ2-5	TRBD1	.	TGTGCCAGTAGCAGGGGGTCTTGGGAAGAGGAGACCCAGTACTTC	CASSRGSWEEETQYF
TRBV5-1	TRBJ2-7	.	once	TGCGCCAGCAGCTTGCGGCTGGGGACCAGCTCCTACGAGCAGTACTTC	CASSLRLGTSSYEQYF
TRBV5-4	TRBJ2-5	.	.	TGTGCCAGCAGCTCCCGGGGTCGGGAGACCCAGTACTTC	CASSSRGRETQYF
TRBV4-3	TRBJ2-4	.	once	TGCGCCAGCAGCCAGCGTCTAGCCAAAAACATTCAGTACTTC	CASSQRLAKNIQYF
TRBV30	TRBJ1-1	.	.	TGTGCCTGGAGGGGGGTCGGGTTCTTGAACACTGAAGCTTTCTTT	CAWRGVGFLNTEAFF
TRBV9	TRBJ2-7	.	.	TGTGCCAGCACCAAGGGGACCGAATCCTACGAGCAGTACTTC	CASTKGTESYEQYF
TRBV30	TRBJ1-1	.	few	TGTGCCTGGACTCGGCACACTGAAGCTTTCTTT	CAWTRHTEAFF
TRBV7-2	TRBJ2-5	.	once	TGTGCCAGCAGCTTAGATTCCAGAAATCTAGAGACCCAGTACTTC	CASSLDSRNLETQYF
TRBV28	TRBJ2-5	TRBD2	.	TGTGCCAGCAGTTTCGCGGGAGTTGGGGAGACCCAGTACTTC	CASSFAGVGETQYF
TRBV4-2	TRBJ1-4	TRBD1	.	TGTGCCAGCAGCCAAGAGGACAGGCGTTTAACTAATGAAAAACTGTTTTTT	CASSQEDRRLTNEKLFF
TRBV2	TRBJ2-5	.	once	TGTGCCAGCGGTGGGTTGGGGCGTGGGGAGACCCAGTACTTC	CASGGLGRGETQYF
TRBV7-7	TRBJ2-2	.	.	TGTGCTAGCAGCTTAGGGGACGCTAACACCGGGGAGCTGTTTTTT	CASSLGDANTGELFF
TRBV14	TRBJ2-1	TRBD2	.	TGTGCCAGCAGCCGGGGACCTAGCGGGTATGAGCAGTTCTTC	CASSRGPSGYEQFF
TRBV9	TRBJ1-3	.	.	TGTGCCAGCAGCTCCAGTGGCAATTCTGGAAACACCATATATTTT	CASSSSGNSGNTIYF